The TCR beta chain described here comes from a study of CD8 T cells in Susac syndrome. A note on this clonotype: Its antigen is not known.

The CDR3 sequence is 17 residues long. The germline gives CDR1 SGHTA, CDR2 FQGTGA. The germline V and J ends were trimmed by 5 bases and 0 bases, with 14 bases remaining between them. Sequencing of TCR beta was performed on blood CD8+ T cells and on blood CD4+ T cells. In contrast to the negatively isolated CD8+ and CD4+ T cells, TEMRA cells were FACS-enriched. With random hexamers, reverse transcription was performed on roughly 0.45 to 1 ug of RNA. The CDR3 of TCR beta was amplified by immunoSEQ multiplex PCR across 54 Vbeta and 13 Jbeta. TCRdb called the immunoSEQ multiplex PCR reads again in MiXCR, with one record for every CDR3 protein. The sample carries some 130,000 distinct CDR3 sequences, around 95% recorded once. Overall study results and limits: TCR sequencing and HLA analysis covered a relatively small number of individuals.

This sequence was found in a human donor with Susac syndrome. The rearrangement uses TRBV7-3 and TRBJ2-6; D is unresolved. The specimen was CD8+ T cells from PBMCs. The CDR3, as DNA: TGTGCCAGCAGCCCTCCGGGTGTCGGCTCTGGGGCCAACGTCCTGACTTTC. This translates into CASSPPGVGSGANVLTF.